The 4 T cell receptor beta chains below were found in one sample sequenced in a study of blood T cell repertoires in COVID-19 (TCRdb year 2020). Library prep was done by the immunoSEQ multiplex PCR assay. In TCRdb, the immuneACCESS table is reduced to in-frame sequences with V and J assigned. These tables do not hold every clone; where another copy was compared, an unresolved V gene accounts for under half, and the others remain unexplained. Across this sample there are 150,000 to 250,000 clones, with 65% to 85% seen only once. Of the sample, around 7.5% is held by the ten largest clones. The sequencing input was PBMCs or T cells enriched from blood (not recorded which). These receptors all come from a man between 40 and 49 years old who had recovered from COVID-19.

The chain combines TRBV7-2 with TRBJ2-1; TRBD2 agrees at 8 bases. V trimming: 3 bases; J trimming: 2 bases; junction bases outside the gene matches: 0. This CDR3 has 14 amino acids. The V gene's germline CDR1 is SGHTA and CDR2 FQGNSA. Here the CDR3 reads CASSFSGTYNEQFF. The CDR3 DNA follows: TGTGCCAGCAGCTTTAGCGGGACCTACAATGAGCAGTTCTTC.

This chain connects TRBV28 to TRBJ1-5; 10 nucleotides align to TRBD1. CDR1 is MDHEN and CDR2 is SYDVKM in the germline V gene. J gave up 0 bases and V 5 bases, and 4 bases lay outside the gene matches. CDR3 length: 16 residues. The DNA for the CDR3 is TGTGCCAGCAGTCGAGACAGGGGGCTTAGCAATCAGCCCCAGCATTTT. As protein: CASSRDRGLSNQPQHF. Complete variable domain (other parts from reference TRBV28 and TRBJ1-5): DVKVTQSSRYLVKRTGEKVFLECVQDMDHENMFWYRQDPGLGLRLIYFSYDVKMKEKGDIPEGYSVSREKKERFSLILESASTNQTSMYLCASSRDRGLSNQPQHFGDGTRLSIL.

V usage is TRBV24-1 and J usage is TRBJ2-3, with TRBD1 identical over 9 bases. From germline, CDR1 is KGHDR and CDR2 SFDVKD. CDR3 length equals 13 residues. V dropped 8 bases and J dropped 6; count of bases not matched to a gene: 5. CDR3 in DNA: TGTGCCACCACGACAGGGGGATCCGATACGCAGTATTTT. This codes for CATTTGGSDTQYF.

The chain employs TRBV2 and TRBJ1-5; D is ambiguous. Germline lookup yields CDR1 SNHLY and CDR2 FYNNEI. This CDR3 is 10 amino acids long. Trimming took off 9 bases at V and 5 bases at J, with 5 bases between the two ends. Here the CDR3 reads CASGHQPQHF. In DNA, the CDR3 is TGTGCCAGTGGGCATCAGCCCCAGCATTTT.